Each of the 9 T cell receptor beta chains below was sequenced from the same sample in a study of OX40 agonist ivuxolimab in advanced cancers. Profiling relied on immunoSEQ multiplex PCR, and the TCRdb table lists in-frame clones only, not all of them. The sample holds about 20,000 clones; 70% to 90% are singletons and the top ten take 50%. The specimen comprised CD4+ or CD8+ T cells sorted from blood, sampled in a trial of the OX40 agonist ivuxolimab. The receptors were gathered from an adult with an advanced solid tumor such as melanoma, head and neck, liver or kidney cancer.

Turning to this clone: Other nucleotide sequences from this sample produce the same CDR3. This rearrangement joins TRBV9 to TRBJ2-1, with 9 bases fitting TRBD2. The CDR3 is 15 amino acids. J gave up 10 bases and V 3 bases, and 11 bases lay outside the gene matches. Germline V gene sequence: CDR1 SGDLS, CDR2 YYNGEE. CDR3 loop: CASSEGGGGAWEQFF. CDR3 coding DNA: TGTGCCAGCAGCGAGGGGGGCGGGGGGGCCTGGGAGCAGTTCTTC.

This clone qualifies as large (0.1 to 1%). The V and J genes are TRBV12-5 and TRBJ2-7; no reliable D call. V lost 0 bases to trimming and J lost 4 bases, with 7 bases between them. Looked up from germline, CDR1 is LGHNT and CDR2 is FRNRAP. There are 13 residues in the CDR3. Here the CDR3 DNA reads TGTGCTAGTGGTTTGGTCGCTGGGTACGAGCAGTACTTC. Translated: CASGLVAGYEQYF.

The chain couples TRBV5-1 to TRBJ2-7; 10 nucleotides match TRBD1. Germline trimming cut 2 bases from V and 5 bases from J; bases unmatched to any gene: 4. Germline CDR1 SGHRS, CDR2 YFSETQ. This CDR3 is built from 14 residues. The CDR3 region is CASSFLGTGDEQYF. Here the CDR3 DNA reads TGCGCCAGCAGCTTCCTAGGGACAGGGGACGAGCAGTACTTC. The full variable domain, in which reference TRBV5-1 and TRBJ2-7 provide the parts outside the CDR3, is KAGVTQTPRYLIKTRGQQVTLSCSPISGHRSVSWYQQTPGQGLQFLFEYFSETQRNKGNFPGRFSGRQFSNSRSEMNVSTLELGDSALYLCASSFLGTGDEQYFGPGTRLTVT.

V and J are TRBV9 and TRBJ2-7; 8 nucleotides match TRBD1. Germline V lookup: CDR1 SGDLS, CDR2 YYNGEE. V lost 0 bases to trimming and J lost 0 bases; unmatched junction nucleotides: 5. CDR3 length: 16 amino acids. As DNA, the CDR3 is TGTGCCAGCAGCGTAGCTGATACAGGGGGCTCCTACGAGCAGTACTTC. Encoded protein: CASSVADTGGSYEQYF.

J is TRBJ1-1 and V is TRBV5-1; 11 nucleotides align to TRBD1. The V gene end was trimmed by 4 bases and the J gene end by 5 bases; junction bases not matched to a gene: 4. Germline CDR1 is SGHRS and CDR2 is YFSETQ. This CDR3 region has 14 residues. The CDR3, as DNA: TGCGCCAGCAGCGGGACAGGGGGGAGGACTGAAGCTTTCTTT. It is translated as CASSGTGGRTEAFF.

The chain couples TRBV27 to TRBJ2-1; TRBD2 agrees at 9 bases. CDR1 and CDR2 (germline): MNHEY, SMNVEV (reference sequence). The V gene end was trimmed by 5 bases and the J gene end by 4 bases; junction bases not matched to a gene: 9. CDR3 length: 16 amino acids. The CDR3 sequence is CASSPMGRGGYNEQFF. The CDR3 DNA reads as TGTGCCAGCAGTCCCATGGGGCGGGGGGGTTACAATGAGCAGTTCTTC.

The J gene is TRBJ1-5, the V gene TRBV5-5; possible D gene TRBD1, 5 bases. Trimming removed 0 bases at V and 6 bases at J, with 10 bases between. This CDR3 comprises 14 residues. Germline V gives CDR1 SGHKS, CDR2 YYEKEE (reference sequence). CDR3 sequence reads: CASSLAGSGQPQHF. The CDR3 DNA follows: TGTGCCAGCAGCTTGGCAGGGAGTGGTCAGCCCCAGCATTTT.

The rearrangement joins TRBV7-9 to TRBJ2-2, with D unclear. Germline CDR1 and CDR2: SEHNR and FQNEAQ (reference sequence). This CDR3 has 17 amino acids. Trimming removed 6 bases from V and 1 base from J, with 18 bases in between. The CDR3 protein is CASRSHPTTLNTGELFF. In DNA form, the CDR3 reads TGTGCCAGCAGGTCGCACCCGACAACCCTGAACACCGGGGAGCTGTTTTTT.

This rearrangement joins TRBV5-8 to TRBJ1-1; 7 bases map to TRBD1. Trimming took 0 bases from V and 11 from J; bases not matched to a gene: 13. This CDR3 is built from 15 residues. Germline V gene lookup returns CDR1 SGHTS and CDR2 YDEGEE. The CDR3 DNA sequence: TGTGCCAGCAGCTTGGATTGGACAGGAGACGAGCGGGCTTTCTTT. Its protein product is CASSLDWTGDERAFF. The entire variable domain, with the rest obtained from reference TRBV5-8 and TRBJ1-1, is as follows: EAGVTQSPTHLIKTRGQQATLRCSPISGHTSVYWYQQALGLGLQFLLWYDEGEERNRGNFPPRFSGRQFPNYSSELNVNALELEDSALYLCASSLDWTGDERAFFGQGTRLTVV.